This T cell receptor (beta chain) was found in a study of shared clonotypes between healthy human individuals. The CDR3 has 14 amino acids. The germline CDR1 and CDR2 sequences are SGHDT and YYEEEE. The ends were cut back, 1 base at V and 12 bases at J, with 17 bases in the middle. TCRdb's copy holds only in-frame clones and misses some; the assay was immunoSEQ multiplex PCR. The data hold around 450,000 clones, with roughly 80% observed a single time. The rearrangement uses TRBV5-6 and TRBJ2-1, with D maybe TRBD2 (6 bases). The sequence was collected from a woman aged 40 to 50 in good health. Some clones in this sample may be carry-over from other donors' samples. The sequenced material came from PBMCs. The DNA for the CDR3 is TGTGCCAGCAGCTTGTGGGGACTTCGTCTTGGGCAGTTCTTC. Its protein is CASSLWGLRLGQFF.